The 32 T cell receptor beta chains below all came from one sample that was sequenced in a study of regulatory T cells in long-lasting Graves disease. According to the study, TCR beta libraries were built with iRepertoire HTBI primers and CDR3-region Arm-PCR. TCRdb ran MiXCR on the multiplex PCR reads and lists one entry per CDR3 protein. The data contain around 500,000 distinct CDR3 sequences, approximately 15% of them singletons. Stated time point: newly diagnosed GD, antithyroid drugs for less than 3 months. The TCR library was made from RNA that had been extracted from PBMCs in TRIzol. The same specimen was also included in a second study, on T cells in Graves' hyperthyroidism and ophthalmopathy.

Specimen: peripheral blood mononuclear cells (PBMCs), collected at new diagnosis, from a patient treated with antithyroid drugs. These receptors all come from a man aged 25 to 40 with Graves disease.

This clonotype was detected many times. The chain is built from TRBV29-1 and TRBJ2-5, with D perhaps assigned TRBD1 or TRBD2 (5 bases each). The CDR3 contains 12 residues. The germline V gene encodes CDR1 SQVTM and CDR2 ANQGSEA. V was pared by 4 bases and J by 5 bases, with 11 bases between. DNA of the CDR3: TGCAGCGTTGCTGGGGGAGCCGAGACCCAGTACTTC. As protein: CSVAGGAETQYF.

This chain links TRBV25-1 with TRBJ1-2; a possible D gene is TRBD1 (5 bases). The CDR3 spans 12 residues. V was shortened by 4 bases and J by 8 bases, with 11 bases between the two germline ends. Germline V gene lookup returns CDR1 MGHDK and CDR2 SYGVNS. The CDR3 DNA reads as TGTGCCAGCAGTGGGGGACTGGTGGGCTACACCTTC. Translated: CASSGGLVGYTF.

This clonotype was observed at least ten times. CDR3 amino acids: CAILTVDGANEQFF. CDR3 coding DNA: TGTGCCATCTTGACGGTTGACGGCGCCAATGAGCAGTTCTTC. The chain recombines TRBV2 with TRBJ2-1, with unresolved D. CDR1 SNHLY and CDR2 FYNNEI come from the germline V gene. V was pared by 10 bases and J by 6 bases, with 19 bases between. CDR3 length equals 14 residues. Full variable domain (remainder filled in from reference TRBV2 and TRBJ2-1): EPEVTQTPSHQVTQMGQEVILRCVPISNHLYFYWYRQILGQKVEFLVSFYNNEISEKSEIFDDQFSVERPDGSNFTLKIRSTKLEDSAMYFCAILTVDGANEQFFGPGTRLTVL.

In this sample, this clonotype turned up many times. The chain couples TRBV18 to TRBJ2-7; D may be TRBD2 (6 bases). This CDR3 region has 15 residues. The germline V gene encodes CDR1 KGHSH and CDR2 LQKENI. Trimming removed 1 base from V and 1 base from J, with 11 bases in between. The CDR3 DNA reads TGTGCCAGCTCACCACGCGGGGACCCTTCCTACGAGCAGTACTTC. This sequence encodes CASSPRGDPSYEQYF.

This sequence joins TRBV19 and TRBJ2-2; perhaps D is TRBD1 or TRBD2 (5 bases each). CDR1 LNHDA and CDR2 SQIVND come from the germline V gene (reference sequence). The CDR3 is made up of 15 amino acids. Trimming removed 6 bases at V and 1 base at J, with 12 bases between. The CDR3 is CASRVPGLNTGELFF. For the CDR3, the DNA is TGTGCCAGTAGGGTGCCGGGGCTGAACACCGGGGAGCTGTTTTTT. Full variable domain (outside the CDR3, taken from reference TRBV19 and TRBJ2-2): DGGITQSPKYLFRKEGQNVTLSCEQNLNHDAMYWYRQDPGQGLRLIYYSQIVNDFQKGDIAEGYSVSREKKESFPLTVTSAQKNPTAFYLCASRVPGLNTGELFFGEGSRLTVL.

At least ten counts were recorded for this clonotype. V usage is TRBV18 and J usage is TRBJ2-3; D gene unclear. Trimming removed 8 bases from V and 3 bases from J, with 15 bases in between. This CDR3 region has 14 residues. The germline V gene has CDR1 KGHSH and CDR2 LQKENI. The CDR3 protein is CASSSGGVTDTQYF. The CDR3 DNA is TGTGCCAGCAGTTCCGGCGGTGTGACAGATACGCAGTATTTT.

The CDR3 nucleotides read TGCAGTGCTAGAAAGAGGGACAGGGGGCTTGGGAATGAGCAGTTCTTC. It specifies CSARKRDRGLGNEQFF. This chain joins TRBV20-1 and TRBJ2-1; 12 bases align to TRBD1. Germline values: CDR1 DFQATT, CDR2 SNEGSKA (reference sequence). J gave up 7 bases and V 2 bases, and 9 bases lay outside the gene matches. The length of the CDR3 is 16 residues.

In this sample, this clonotype turned up a few times. The V gene is TRBV27, the J gene TRBJ2-5; 8 bases match TRBD1. The CDR3 is 18 residues long. V was pared by 0 bases and J by 4 bases, with 13 bases of the junction left unmatched. Per germline, CDR1 MNHEY and CDR2 SMNVEV (reference sequence). The CDR3 sequence: CASSLSPGNRGAPETQYF. Here the CDR3 DNA reads TGTGCCAGCAGTTTATCGCCGGGGAACAGGGGGGCCCCAGAGACCCAGTACTTC.

This clonotype showed up many times. The rearrangement uses TRBV27 and TRBJ1-1, with 11 bases that match TRBD1. The V gene's germline CDR1 is MNHEY and CDR2 SMNVEV (reference sequence). The CDR3 runs to 17 residues. V shed 3 bases and J 7 bases; nucleotides not matched to a gene: 13. The CDR3 sequence: CASSFRTGGQVPVEAFF. The DNA for the CDR3 is TGTGCCAGCAGTTTCCGGACAGGGGGCCAGGTTCCGGTTGAAGCTTTCTTT.

This clonotype was detected many times. V is TRBV2 and J is TRBJ1-1; possibly TRBD1 for D (5 bases). Per germline, CDR1 SNHLY and CDR2 FYNNEI. V was pared by 3 bases and J by 1 base, with 9 bases between. This CDR3 spans 14 amino acids. CDR3 loop: CASSDTGGNTEAFF. Written as DNA, the CDR3 is TGTGCCAGCAGTGACACGGGGGGGAACACTGAAGCTTTCTTT. The full variable domain, its missing parts supplied by reference TRBV2 and TRBJ1-1, is EPEVTQTPSHQVTQMGQEVILRCVPISNHLYFYWYRQILGQKVEFLVSFYNNEISEKSEIFDDQFSVERPDGSNFTLKIRSTKLEDSAMYFCASSDTGGNTEAFFGQGTRLTVV.

The chain recombines TRBV10-3 with TRBJ2-5, with a tentative D call TRBD2 (5 bases). V was trimmed by 2 bases and J by 5 bases, leaving 6 bases between them. Germline CDR1 ENHRY, CDR2 SYGVKD. The CDR3 spans 12 residues. The CDR3 coding sequence is TGTGCCATCAGTGAGAGGGAGGAGACCCAGTACTTC. Translated, it gives CAISEREETQYF.

This clonotype was picked up a small number of times. A much larger clone differs by one base, so this may be a read error. The V call is TRBV6-1, the J call TRBJ1-2; D call uncertain. The CDR3 loop spans 15 amino acids. The germline V and J ends were trimmed by 0 bases and 6 bases, with 14 bases remaining between them. Germline values: CDR1 MNHNS, CDR2 SASEGT. CDR3 DNA sequence: TGTGCCAGCAGTGAAGCGACACAGAGAGGTGATGGCTACACCTTC. Translating gives CASSEATQRGDGYTF.

This clonotype has ten or more counts. The chain carries TRBV24-1 and TRBJ2-7, with 12 bases fitting TRBD2. Trimming removed 4 bases from V and 7 bases from J; junction bases left unmatched: 13. The CDR3 has 17 residues. CDR1 is KGHDR and CDR2 is SFDVKD in the germline V gene. CDR3 amino acids: CATSDARTSGRLEEQYF. CDR3 coding DNA: TGTGCCACCAGTGACGCTCGAACTAGCGGGAGGTTAGAGGAGCAGTACTTC.

The chain combines TRBV30 with TRBJ2-7; no definite D call. The CDR3 is 11 residues long. Trimming took 0 bases from V and 4 from J, leaving 4 bases between them. CDR1 and CDR2 from the germline V gene are GTSNPN and SVGIG (reference sequence). The CDR3 DNA is TGTGCCTGGAGTGTATTTTACGAGCAGTACTTC. Residues: CAWSVFYEQYF.

The chain is built from TRBV19 and TRBJ2-1; TRBD2 agrees at 10 bases. V lost 3 bases, J lost 6 bases, and 14 bases stayed unmatched. The length of the CDR3 is 18 residues. Germline V lookup: CDR1 LNHDA, CDR2 SQIVND (reference sequence). Written as DNA, the CDR3 is TGTGCCAGTAGTATTAGGCTAGCGGGAGCAAGGCGGCGCAATGAGCAGTTCTTC. Its translation: CASSIRLAGARRRNEQFF.

On this clonotype itself: This may stem from a read error, because a much larger clone lies one nucleotide away. This chain joins TRBV27 and TRBJ2-3; tentative D call: TRBD2 (6 bases). The V and J ends lost 6 bases and 2 bases respectively, with 15 bases between them. The CDR3 covers 15 residues. Germline CDR1 is MNHEY and CDR2 is SMNVEV (reference sequence). The CDR3 nucleotides are TGTGCCAGCAGCCCTTGGGAGGCAGCCACAGATACGCAGTATTTT. It translates to CASSPWEAATDTQYF.

This clonotype was detected many times. V usage is TRBV6-2 or TRBV6-3 and J usage is TRBJ2-7; a weak D match, TRBD1 (6 bases). The CDR3 consists of 11 residues. CDR1 and CDR2 (germline): MNHEY, SVGEGT. Trimming took off 4 bases at V and 10 bases at J, with 11 bases between the two ends. This chain's CDR3 is CASSLGHTQYF. CDR3 nucleotide sequence: TGTGCCAGCAGTTTGGGACACACACAGTACTTC.

This clonotype was picked up many times. V is TRBV7-2 and J is TRBJ2-2; 11 nucleotides agree with TRBD2. This CDR3 spans 14 amino acids. Germline V gives CDR1 SGHTA, CDR2 FQGNSA. The trim removed 8 bases at V and 4 bases at J, leaving 3 bases unmatched. The DNA of the CDR3 is TGTGCCAGCCGGGGGACTAGCGGCACCGGGGAGCTGTTTTTT. This codes for CASRGTSGTGELFF. Together with reference TRBV7-2 and TRBJ2-2, the CDR3 gives the full variable domain: GAGVSQSPSNKVTEKGKDVELRCDPISGHTALYWYRQSLGQGLEFLIYFQGNSAPDKSGLPSDRFSAERTGGSVSTLTIQRTQQEDSAVYLCASRGTSGTGELFFGEGSRLTVL.

The table lists this clonotype with many counts. The chain links TRBV20-1 to TRBJ2-3; 10 nucleotides match TRBD2. The germline V gene has CDR1 DFQATT and CDR2 SNEGSKA (reference sequence). This CDR3 has 16 residues. Trimming cost V 3 bases and J 8 bases; bases outside gene matches: 14. The CDR3, as DNA: TGCAGTGCTAGGGCTCGGCTAGCGGGAGTTGGCGGTACGCAGTATTTT. Residues: CSARARLAGVGGTQYF.

There are a few counts of this clonotype. This chain uses TRBV2 with TRBJ2-1, with 11 nucleotides matching TRBD1. The J segment lost 0 bases and the V segment lost 3 bases, leaving 19 bases of the junction unmatched. Germline values: CDR1 SNHLY, CDR2 FYNNEI. The CDR3 sequence is 22 residues long. The CDR3 DNA sequence: TGTGCCAGCAGTGATCGGACAGGGGGCGACAGCGGGAGCTCGTCCTCCTACAATGAGCAGTTCTTC. Encoded protein: CASSDRTGGDSGSSSSYNEQFF. The full variable domain, rest sourced from reference TRBV2 and TRBJ2-1, is EPEVTQTPSHQVTQMGQEVILRCVPISNHLYFYWYRQILGQKVEFLVSFYNNEISEKSEIFDDQFSVERPDGSNFTLKIRSTKLEDSAMYFCASSDRTGGDSGSSSSYNEQFFGPGTRLTVL.

The chain combines TRBV6-9 with TRBJ1-1; D is uncertain. The CDR3 contains 13 residues. V lost 3 bases, J lost 5 bases, and 10 bases lay in between. Germline V gene lookup returns CDR1 MNHGY and CDR2 SVAAGI. CDR3 protein: CASSYSPRTEAFF. CDR3 in DNA: TGTGCCAGCAGTTACTCACCGAGGACTGAAGCTTTCTTT.

This clonotype occurred a few times. The rearrangement joins TRBV20-1 to TRBJ2-1; 11 bases align to TRBD1. CDR3 length: 14 amino acids. After removal of 7 bases from V and 6 bases from J, the junction contained 8 bases not matched to a gene. Per germline, CDR1 DFQATT and CDR2 SNEGSKA (reference sequence). CDR3 bases: TGCAGTGTCCCGGACAGGGGGCTTTTCAATGAGCAGTTCTTC. Its protein is CSVPDRGLFNEQFF.

The chain carries TRBV19 and TRBJ2-1; D remains ambiguous. Germline V lookup: CDR1 LNHDA, CDR2 SQIVND (reference sequence). V shed 0 bases and J shed 5 bases, with 5 bases lying between them. The CDR3 loop spans 13 amino acids. Written as DNA, the CDR3 is TGTGCCAGTAGTATAGACAGCGACAATGAGCAGTTCTTC. This gives the protein CASSIDSDNEQFF.

This clonotype has ten or more counts. J is TRBJ2-7 and V is TRBV5-1; D is undetermined. Germline CDR1 reads SGHRS; CDR2 reads YFSETQ. The CDR3 spans 13 residues. The ends were cut back, 2 bases at V and 2 bases at J, with 8 bases in the middle. CDR3 in DNA: TGCGCCAGCAGCTTTCGGACGACCTACGAGCAGTACTTC. Translating gives CASSFRTTYEQYF.

This clonotype was counted at least ten times. This chain uses TRBV6-1 with TRBJ2-7; D gene ambiguous. CDR1 MNHNS and CDR2 SASEGT come from the germline V gene. V lost 8 bases, J lost 0 bases, and 11 bases lay in between. The CDR3 extends over 13 amino acids. The CDR3 nucleotides read TGTGCCAGCGAAGGATTATCCTCCTACGAGCAGTACTTC. It yields the protein CASEGLSSYEQYF.

This clonotype was picked up many times. The rearrangement uses TRBV2 and TRBJ1-3; D perhaps matches TRBD1 (5 bases). V shed 9 bases and J shed 0 bases, with 15 bases lying between them. Germline values: CDR1 SNHLY, CDR2 FYNNEI. The CDR3 is made up of 15 amino acids. Written as DNA, the CDR3 is TGTGCCAGAAGACAGAGCGGGGGCTCTGGAAACACCATATATTTT. Translated, it gives CARRQSGGSGNTIYF.

Many counts were recorded for this clonotype. V and J are TRBV5-1 and TRBJ2-7; 9 bases are a match to TRBD1. Germline V CDR1 and CDR2: SGHRS, YFSETQ. The CDR3 is 13 amino acids. With V trimmed by 4 bases and J by 6 bases, 5 bases remained unmatched. CDR3: CASSGDRVAEQYF. In nucleotides, the CDR3 is TGCGCCAGCAGCGGGGACAGGGTGGCCGAGCAGTACTTC. Filled out from reference TRBV5-1 and TRBJ2-7, the complete variable domain reads KAGVTQTPRYLIKTRGQQVTLSCSPISGHRSVSWYQQTPGQGLQFLFEYFSETQRNKGNFPGRFSGRQFSNSRSEMNVSTLELGDSALYLCASSGDRVAEQYFGPGTRLTVT.

V gene TRBV5-1 combines with J gene TRBJ1-5, with D possibly being TRBD1 (6 bases). V was clipped by 5 bases and J by 6 bases, with 15 bases between them. The germline V gene has CDR1 SGHRS and CDR2 YFSETQ. The CDR3 covers 14 residues. DNA of the CDR3: TGCGCCAGCAGTCATTCACAGGGAGGTCAGCCCCAGCATTTT. Translation gives CASSHSQGGQPQHF.

This clonotype was seen only a few times. The chain links TRBV7-9 to TRBJ1-5, with 7 bases lining up with TRBD1. V was pared by 5 bases and J by 5 bases, with 6 bases of the junction left unmatched. Germline V gives CDR1 SEHNR, CDR2 FQNEAQ (reference sequence). This CDR3 has 14 amino acids. Here the CDR3 reads CASSLTGYDQPQHF. CDR3 in DNA: TGTGCCAGCAGCCTGACAGGGTATGATCAGCCCCAGCATTTT.

The chain links TRBV27 to TRBJ2-3; D is uncertain. The CDR3 runs 13 residues. CDR1 and CDR2 from the germline V gene are MNHEY and SMNVEV (reference sequence). With 3 bases removed from V and 7 bases from J, the gap between germline ends came to 11 bases. This CDR3 is CASSFRKTNTQYF. CDR3 DNA: TGTGCCAGCAGTTTCAGAAAAACGAATACGCAGTATTTT.

V gene TRBV9 combines with J gene TRBJ1-1; weak D call: TRBD1 (5 bases). CDR1 SGDLS and CDR2 YYNGEE come from the germline V gene. V dropped 0 bases and J dropped 4 bases, with 10 bases sitting between them. The CDR3 consists of 14 residues. In nucleotides, the CDR3 is TGTGCCAGCAGCGTAGCTACGGGGGGCACTGAAGCTTTCTTT. Its translation is CASSVATGGTEAFF. Based on the CDR3 plus reference TRBV9 and TRBJ1-1, the full variable domain is DSGVTQTPKHLITATGQRVTLRCSPRSGDLSVYWYQQSLDQGLQFLIQYYNGEERAKGNILERFSAQQFPDLHSELNLSSLELGDSALYFCASSVATGGTEAFFGQGTRLTVV.

Of note for this clonotype: Given a far larger clone just one base away, this is likely a sequencing read error. The V call is TRBV7-9, the J call TRBJ1-3; D unclear. Trimming removed 5 bases from V and 0 bases from J, with 5 bases in between. The CDR3 runs to 13 residues. Germline assignment: CDR1 SEHNR and CDR2 FQNEAQ (reference sequence). This CDR3 is CASSRVSGNTIYF. CDR3 sequence (DNA): TGTGCCAGCAGCCGGGTCTCTGGAAACACCATATATTTT.